This TCR beta chain was observed in a study of cytomegalovirus exposure and HLA in healthy donors (dated by TCRdb to the late 2010s). A note on the overall study: According to an earlier analysis of several hundred of the donors, roughly 180 million T cells yielded 117 million unique TCR beta sequences and more than 250 Gb of sequence data. Of the approximately 400 genotyped donors, 75% to 85% were placed in the genetic ancestry cluster associated with self-reported Caucasian donors. The study used immunosequencing to profile the T cell repertoires of approximately 640 subjects and linked those repertoires to cytomegalovirus serostatus. Class I and class II HLA loci were covered by the typing at four-digit resolution. All discovery cohort repertoires had been generated using a single sequencing platform. The study aimed to test whether signatures of past pathogen exposure could be identified by cataloging public T cell receptors. A later genetic analysis took genome-wide SNP genotypes for about three fifths of the roughly 700 donors and used that subset as a discovery cohort. Typing coverage differed by locus: A, B, C, DRB1 and DQB1 were typed in about 620-640 donors, DQA1 in 500 to 550, DPA1 in some 600, and DPB1 in just under 490. An earlier analysis of more than 450 of the donors used high-throughput TCR beta sequencing to judge whether each TCR beta V gene segment behaved as functional or pseudogenic. About five DR-DQ haplotypes were treated as single units for association and clustering because of strong linkage in the cohort. Among some 400 genotyped donors of the cohort, an average of roughly 240,000 unique TCR beta nucleotide sequences were sequenced per donor, around 20% of them non-productive. Rather than using new phenotypic data, the later analysis identified candidate immune exposures from TCR beta sequences and from how often those sequences occurred across donors. Donor age, sex, ethnicity and CMV serostatus were compiled alongside the repertoire data. About 300 gigabases of sequencing data and around 85 million unique TCR sequences made up an early release that covered roughly 670 HLA-typed donors. To predict cytomegalovirus infection status, the study combined high-throughput TCR immunosequencing, statistical association of individual TCRs with disease status, and machine learning. To study patterns of TCR occurrence, a later analysis re-analyzed previously published TCR beta repertoires from 500 to 850 donors and added high-resolution HLA genotyping. In addition to the first cohort of approximately 670 subjects, a separate validation cohort of about 120 different subjects was used. Results and caveats for the whole study, not just this receptor: According to a later analysis, TCR association rates differed among HLA loci, with DRB1 alleles showing the most associated TCRs and HLA-C alleles showing the fewest. Around 16 rarely observed V segments, including chromosome 9 orphons, were excluded from the earlier analysis of a few hundred of the donors because counts were too low. The only immune exposure information available for the cohort was CMV serostatus. When HLA alleles, especially DR and DQ, strongly co-occurred, attributing TCR associations to individual alleles was difficult. Compared with the 666-donor mean, donors in an Asian-associated ancestry cluster had fewer N-insertions in productive TCRs, according to a later genetic analysis. A later genetic analysis associated a missense DCLRE1C variant with V-gene and J-gene trimming of TCR beta chains, and an independent cohort replicated the association. The study gave a list of 150 to 200 TCR beta chains associated with cytomegalovirus. A cluster of highly shared sequence variants was judged likely to represent a technical artifact of the sequencing pipeline. A few of the identified cytomegalovirus-associated TCR beta chains were confirmed in vitro to be specific for cytomegalovirus antigens. In this cohort, only TCR beta chains were sequenced, and detectable features were limited by the absence of alpha or paired-chain data. In both the original and validation cohorts, the classifier was reported to diagnose cytomegalovirus status with high specificity and sensitivity. A further reported finding was that TCR beta sequences accurately predicted the HLA-A and HLA-B alleles for most subjects in the first cohort. In a later analysis, 16,951 TCR beta sequences were associated with specific HLA alleles at a false discovery rate of 0.05. Several of the top co-occurrence clusters appeared to be linked to parvovirus B19, influenza, CMV and Epstein-Barr virus, according to a later analysis. Roughly uniform sequencing depth across donors was assumed in presence/absence analyses, although this assumption may not hold. Some IMGT-functional V segments, including TRBV6-2 and TRBV6-3, could not be distinguished by the 87-base-pair reads and were therefore excluded. Most TCR sequences were seen in very few donors, while some public TCRs were found in many individuals. HLA typing was unavailable for some donors at each locus, so association tests used only the typed subset. In a later analysis, HLA-associated TCR beta chains showed more clonal expansion and lower generation probabilities than non-associated chains that were equally common. In an earlier analysis of fewer than 700 of the donors, most TCR beta V segments appeared in productive rearrangements about 87% or about 30% of the time, broadly matching IMGT annotations. A later analysis found that most CMV-associated TCR beta chains appeared HLA-restricted, with HLA associations seemingly driven largely by CMV exposure. The authors suggested that the approach could potentially be generalized to other disease states and immunological phenotypes. Correlated functional status among segregating V segments might be attributable to linkage disequilibrium, but an unknown experimental factor could not be ruled out.

Measured from the cysteine to the phenylalanine, the CDR3 is 13 residues long. The only DNA kept is the CDR3, 39 bases in frame from the first base. As regards this clone: The antigen this receptor binds is unknown. Base qualities are not provided; no much larger clone lies one nucleotide away.

The library was prepared using the immunoSEQ multiplex PCR assay. For the multiplex PCR, a mixture combining 60 forward primers for TCR Vbeta segments and 13 reverse primers for TCR Jbeta segments was used. The CDR3 region of rearranged TCR beta genes was amplified from genomic DNA by a multiplex PCR assay. On the Illumina HiSeq System, the amplified TCR beta libraries were sequenced as 87-base-pair reads. From the authors' description of their analysis: A later analysis counted about 80 million unique TCR beta chains across the roughly 700 repertoires, and some 11 million of these chains were shared by at least two donors. A nearest-neighbor algorithm error-corrected the raw reads and collapsed the reads into unique sequences, merging closely related sequences to remove PCR and sequencing errors. CDR3 sequences were aligned to IMGT reference sequences to assign V, D and J gene segments. For a sequence to be retained, a match of at least six nucleotides was required to both a V gene segment and a J gene segment. A rearrangement counted as productive if the CDR3 had no stop codons and remained in frame with V and J, and every other rearrangement counted as non-productive. CDR3 was defined according to IMGT convention as the region running from the second conserved V-encoded cysteine to the conserved J-encoded phenylalanine. The earlier analysis of approximately 590 of the donors excluded any sequence lacking an unambiguous match to a single V gene segment. An earlier analysis of 587 of the donors called V segments functional above 56.7% productive rearrangements and segregating when the between-donor standard deviation exceeded 5%. A statistical classification framework was built to diagnose cytomegalovirus status from the catalog of TCR beta chain sequences. A later analysis assigned V and J genes by comparing TCR nucleotide sequences with IMGT/GENE-DB human TR gene sequences. In a later analysis, CDR3 sequences and most-parsimonious VDJ recombination scenarios were assigned using the TCRdist pipeline. A later analysis defined each TCR beta chain by its CDR3 amino acid sequence plus V-gene family, and excluded reads lacking a unique V-gene family. To address suspected cross-contamination and a sequencing artifact, a later analysis removed approximately 600 highly shared, low-generation-probability nucleotide sequences. A later analysis calculated a clonal expansion index for each public chain from normalized within-repertoire ranks of inferred template counts. A later analysis computed generation probabilities with a VDJ recombination model fitted to out-of-frame rearrangements, and checked the results against IGoR. In a later analysis, hypergeometric tests were used to score TCR-TCR, TCR-HLA and TCR-CMV co-occurrence, with a repertoire-size bias correction applied to TCR pairs. False discovery rates were estimated in a later analysis by permuting HLA or CMV assignments 20 times. In a later analysis, co-occurring TCRs were grouped using DBSCAN, and TCRdist sequence similarity was added for clustering within HLA-allele-positive subsets. Co-occurrence clustering excluded repertoires with fewer than 30,000 or more than 120,000 public chains, plus five with anomalous nucleotide sharing. Imported from immuneACCESS, the table was reduced by TCRdb to in-frame sequences with V and J called. These copies leave out some clones; in studies compared against another copy, an unresolved V gene accounts for under half, and the cause of the remainder is not known. From that table come the V and J calls and clone size; the DNA was used to work out D and trimming. This sample gives around 190,000 clones in total; around 77% of them show up just once. Less than 3% of the sample is in the top ten clones.

In total, more than 500 healthy bone marrow donors made up the cohort. All cohort members were sampled while nominally healthy, although unrecorded immune exposures were likely present. The donor was CMV seronegative and was included in the group of over 300 seronegative cohort members. A peripheral blood sample was collected from each donor, and TCR beta sequencing was performed on peripheral blood mononuclear cells. The Qiagen DNeasy Blood Extraction Kit was used to extract genomic DNA from the blood cell samples. The sample comprised PBMCs. This sequence was found in a woman aged 25 to 45 in good health and CMV-seronegative. The V and J genes are TRBV21-1 and TRBJ2-7; the table's D gene call, TRBD2, was not cross checked with the DNA. TRBV21-1 is shown as a pseudogene. The nucleotide sequence is TGTGCCAGCAGCAAAGATAAGCGCTACGAGCAGTACTTC. Its protein product is CASSKDKRYEQYF.